This T cell receptor beta chain was captured in a study of PD-1 blockade in mismatch repair-deficient tumors. This clone is medium-sized within its sample. Its antigen remains unidentified. The data were produced by immunoSEQ multiplex PCR, yet TCRdb's version contains in-frame clones alone and is incomplete. Of over 11,000 clones in the sample, around 84% were seen once. Time point defined: identical roughly eleven-day culture without peptide (control). Trimming took 2 bases from V and 4 from J, leaving 14 bases between them. Germline CDR1 is MNHNS and CDR2 is SASEGT. This CDR3 contains 15 residues. The TCR comes from an adult with mismatch repair-deficient cancer. V and J are TRBV6-1 and TRBJ1-1; no clear D. The sequencing here drew on cells cultured in vitro, taken from a patient treated with pembrolizumab. The CDR3 loop reads CASSEYTSRGTEAFF. Written as DNA, the CDR3 is TGTGCCAGCAGTGAATATACCTCACGGGGCACTGAAGCTTTCTTT.